These 17 T cell receptor beta chains share one sample of origin, sequenced in a study of beta chain features in type 1 diabetes. All of the isolated RNA was reverse transcribed, so expressed TCRB transcripts were sequenced. Using immunoSEQ multiplex PCR, the repertoire was profiled, and TCRdb retains in-frame clones only, with some absent. In the table there are 300,000 to 350,000 clones, approximately 8.2% of which are singletons. Sequencing was carried out using central memory CD4+ T cells from blood. These TCRs come from a woman aged 18-29 years in good health.

This clone has a handful of counts. The V gene is TRBV4-3, the J gene TRBJ2-5; TRBD2 agrees at 11 bases. CDR3 length: 20 amino acids. Trimming cost V 0 bases and J 2 bases; bases outside gene matches: 14. Germline lookup yields CDR1 LGHNA and CDR2 YSLEER. DNA for the CDR3: TGCGCCAGCAGCCAAGAATGGGGGCCACTAGCGGGAGAGTGGCAAGAGACCCAGTACTTC. Its protein is CASSQEWGPLAGEWQETQYF.

This clone was detected only a few times. This rearrangement joins TRBV18 to TRBJ2-1, with D maybe TRBD1 (6 bases). Germline V CDR1 and CDR2: KGHSH, LQKENI. V was clipped by 3 bases and J by 8 bases, with 11 bases between them. The CDR3 runs to 13 residues. CDR3 nucleotides: TGTGCCAGCTCACCGTCCTCAGGGGATGAGCAGTTCTTC. Protein: CASSPSSGDEQFF.

This clone has a handful of counts. V usage is TRBV7-2 and J usage is TRBJ2-5; 7 positions match TRBD2. From germline, CDR1 is SGHTA and CDR2 FQGNSA. Germline trimming cut 7 bases from V and 0 bases from J; bases unmatched to any gene: 5. The length of the CDR3 is 14 residues. The CDR3 protein is CASTISGYQETQYF. CDR3 nucleotide sequence: TGTGCCAGCACCATTAGCGGGTACCAAGAGACCCAGTACTTC.

V gene TRBV7-8 combines with J gene TRBJ2-1; TRBD2 matches at 7 bases. Germline CDR1 SGHVS, CDR2 FQNEAQ. Unmatched junction bases numbered 3, after V lost 3 bases and J lost 7 bases. CDR3 size: 13 residues. In nucleotides, the CDR3 is TGTGCCAGCAGCTTCGGTAGCGGGAATGAGCAGTTCTTC. It codes for CASSFGSGNEQFF.

This clone was observed a handful of times. The gene calls are TRBV7-9 and TRBJ2-5, with 7 positions matching TRBD2. J was trimmed by 13 bases and V by 2 bases; bases with no gene match: 7. Germline CDR1 SEHNR, CDR2 FQNEAQ (reference sequence). The length of the CDR3 is 12 residues. CDR3 residues: CASSLYGGDLYF. The CDR3 DNA reads TGTGCCAGCAGCTTATATGGGGGGGACCTGTACTTC.

Turning to this clone: It differs at one base from a far larger clone, so likely a read error. The chain employs TRBV4-2 and TRBJ2-1; D unclear. The germline CDR1 and CDR2 sequences are LGHNA and YNFKEQ. CDR3 length equals 11 residues. V was trimmed by 1 base and J by 8 bases, leaving 3 bases between them. This CDR3 is CASSQVDEQFF. Written as DNA, the CDR3 is TGTGCCAGCAGCCAAGTGGATGAGCAGTTCTTC.

This clone turned up a few times. V and J are TRBV7-9 and TRBJ2-1; possibly TRBD2 for D (6 bases). This CDR3 region has 15 residues. CDR1 and CDR2 (germline): SEHNR, FQNEAQ (reference sequence). V lost 0 bases and J 6 bases, leaving 12 bases between the germline ends. The CDR3 loop is CASSLAREAFNEQFF. CDR3 in DNA: TGTGCCAGCAGCTTAGCGCGGGAAGCGTTCAATGAGCAGTTCTTC.

The J gene is TRBJ1-2, the V gene TRBV5-6; D call uncertain. The CDR3 is made up of 13 amino acids. The V and J ends lost 0 bases and 8 bases respectively, with 11 bases between them. Germline CDR1 is SGHDT and CDR2 is YYEEEE. In DNA, the CDR3 is TGTGCCAGCAGCTTGGGGCGGGTTCTGGGCTACACCTTC. Translated, it gives CASSLGRVLGYTF.

This clone was observed a few times. V is TRBV5-4 and J is TRBJ1-2; 9 nucleotides align to TRBD1. Trimming cost V 4 bases and J 3 bases; bases outside gene matches: 4. This CDR3 has 14 amino acids. The V gene's germline CDR1 is SGHNT and CDR2 YYREEE (reference sequence). CDR3 nucleotide sequence: TGTGCCAGCAGCCCCAGACAGGGGGACTATGGCTACACCTTC. Translated, it gives CASSPRQGDYGYTF.

This clone came up many times. This chain uses TRBV28 with TRBJ2-3; possible D gene TRBD2, 6 bases. In germline, CDR1 is MDHEN, CDR2 SYDVKM. The CDR3 covers 15 residues. Deletions cut 1 base from V and 6 bases from J, with 14 bases between. The CDR3 protein is CASSLYVEGADTQYF. CDR3 coding DNA: TGTGCCAGCAGTTTATATGTGGAGGGCGCCGATACGCAGTATTTT.

In this sample, this clone turned up a few times. The chain joins TRBV23-1 to TRBJ2-7, with D possibly called TRBD1 or TRBD2 (6 bases each). TRBV23-1 qualifies as an ORF whose function is uncertain. Between the trimmed V and J ends, which lost 4 bases and 3 bases, there was a span of 16 bases. The CDR3 runs to 15 residues. CDR3 sequence reads: CASSPAHREDYEQYF. The CDR3 coding sequence is TGCGCCAGCAGTCCCGCCCACAGGGAGGACTACGAGCAGTACTTC.

The sample holds a few counts of this clone. Mismatch with germline at one junction end may stem from a read error. V and J are TRBV5-4 and TRBJ2-3; 10 bases agree with TRBD2. Germline-derived CDR1 and CDR2 are SGHNT and YYREEE (reference sequence). This CDR3 spans 18 amino acids. CDR3 sequence (DNA): TGCGCCAGCAGCCAAGATGAAAGGACTAGCGGTTTCGCAAATACGCAGTATTTT. It translates to CASSQDERTSGFANTQYF.

This clone was picked up a small number of times. CDR3 amino acids: CASSPTRYTGELFF. CDR3 DNA sequence: TGTGCCAGCAGCCCCACGAGATACACCGGGGAGCTGTTTTTT. This chain connects TRBV7-2 to TRBJ2-2; no clear D. The CDR3 is made up of 14 amino acids. CDR1 and CDR2 (germline): SGHTA, FQGNSA. V lost 5 bases and J 3 bases, leaving 10 bases between the germline ends. The entire variable domain, with the rest obtained from reference TRBV7-2 and TRBJ2-2, is as follows: GAGVSQSPSNKVTEKGKDVELRCDPISGHTALYWYRQSLGQGLEFLIYFQGNSAPDKSGLPSDRFSAERTGGSVSTLTIQRTQQEDSAVYLCASSPTRYTGELFFGEGSRLTVL.

This clone was recorded a few times. The chain is built from TRBV19 and TRBJ1-4; D is possibly TRBD1 (5 bases). Germline V gene lookup returns CDR1 LNHDA and CDR2 SQIVND (reference sequence). Trimming took off 3 bases at V and 4 bases at J, with 12 bases between the two ends. The CDR3 consists of 15 residues. The CDR3 DNA is TGTGCCAGTAGTATGGGACGCGGGATTAATGAAAAACTGTTTTTT. Protein product: CASSMGRGINEKLFF. The variable domain in full, completed from reference TRBV19 and TRBJ1-4, reads DGGITQSPKYLFRKEGQNVTLSCEQNLNHDAMYWYRQDPGQGLRLIYYSQIVNDFQKGDIAEGYSVSREKKESFPLTVTSAQKNPTAFYLCASSMGRGINEKLFFGSGTQLSVL.

A few counts support this clone. The rearrangement uses TRBV7-2 and TRBJ2-7, with D maybe TRBD2 (6 bases). This CDR3 spans 19 amino acids. Trimming took off 4 bases at V and 0 bases at J, with 25 bases between the two ends. Germline lookup yields CDR1 SGHTA and CDR2 FQGNSA. The CDR3 bases are TGTGCCAGCAGCTCTCGGGGTAGGCGGGAAGCTGGGAGCTCCTACGAGCAGTACTTC. This codes for CASSSRGRREAGSSYEQYF.

There are a few counts of this clone. The CDR3 DNA follows: TGTGCCAGCAGCCAAGCTAGCACCGGGGAGCTGTTTTTT. It yields the protein CASSQASTGELFF. The chain carries TRBV7-2 and TRBJ2-2, with unresolved D. Germline V gene lookup returns CDR1 SGHTA and CDR2 FQGNSA. The CDR3 totals 13 residues. V was pared by 5 bases and J by 4 bases, with 8 bases between.

The rearrangement links TRBV15 to TRBJ2-5; 7 bases map to TRBD1. J lost 2 bases, V lost 5 bases, and 8 bases had no gene match. This CDR3 spans 15 amino acids. In germline, CDR1 is LNHNV, CDR2 YYDKDF (reference sequence). The CDR3 DNA reads as TGTGCCACCAGCGGTGACAGGGTCTTACAAGAGACCCAGTACTTC. It is translated as CATSGDRVLQETQYF.